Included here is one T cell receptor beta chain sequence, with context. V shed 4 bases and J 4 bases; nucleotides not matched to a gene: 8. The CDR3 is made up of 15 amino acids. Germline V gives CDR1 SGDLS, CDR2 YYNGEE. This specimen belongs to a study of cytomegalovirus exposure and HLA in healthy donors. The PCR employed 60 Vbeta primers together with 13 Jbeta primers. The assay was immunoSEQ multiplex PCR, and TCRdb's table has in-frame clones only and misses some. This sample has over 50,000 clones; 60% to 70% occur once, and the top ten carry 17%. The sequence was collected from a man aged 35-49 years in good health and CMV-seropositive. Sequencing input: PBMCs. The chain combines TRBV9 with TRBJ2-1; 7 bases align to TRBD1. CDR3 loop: CASSPRTGAYNEQFF. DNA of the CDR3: TGTGCCAGCAGCCCCCGGACAGGTGCTTACAATGAGCAGTTCTTC.